These T cell receptor beta chains were read from a single sample in a study of CD8+ T cells in alopecia areata. Sequencing was performed with immunoSEQ multiplex PCR; in TCRdb, only in-frame clones are kept and a portion is missing. Found here are 80,000 to 100,000 clones, about 44% of them singletons; the top ten hold around 18%. The material sequenced was CD8+ T cells sorted from blood, taken at week 24, from a patient treated with tofacitinib. The receptors originated from a human donor with alopecia areata. The CDR3 runs from the conserved cysteine through the conserved F or W. Each record gives: V gene, clone size, CDR3 length, D gene, J gene, CDR3 protein, CDR3 DNA. A D gene is named only where the DNA matches it firmly. Not all rows give a size; the values are once, few, many and, for expanded clones, a class.

v_call: TRBV7-9
clone_size: -
cdr3_length: 14
d_call: -
j_call: TRBJ1-4
cdr3_aa: CASSPGTSNEKLFF
cdr3_nt: TGTGCCAGCAGCCCAGGGACGTCAAATGAAAAACTGTTTTTT

v_call: TRBV15
clone_size: few
cdr3_length: 14
d_call: -
j_call: TRBJ2-1
cdr3_aa: CAVSAVGGMNEQFF
cdr3_nt: TGTGCCGTGTCCGCTGTGGGGGGTATGAATGAGCAGTTCTTC

v_call: TRBV28
clone_size: few
cdr3_length: 17
d_call: TRBD1
j_call: TRBJ2-3
cdr3_aa: CASSLPGQGVGTDTQYF
cdr3_nt: TGTGCCAGCAGTTTACCGGGACAGGGTGTCGGCACAGATACGCAGTATTTT

v_call: TRBV5-1
clone_size: few
cdr3_length: 15
d_call: -
j_call: TRBJ1-1
cdr3_aa: CASTRTSGGAREAFF
cdr3_nt: TGCGCCAGCACTCGGACATCTGGTGGGGCCCGCGAAGCTTTCTTT

v_call: TRBV27
clone_size: -
cdr3_length: 13
d_call: TRBD1
j_call: TRBJ2-7
cdr3_aa: CAIRTGDTYEQYF
cdr3_nt: TGTGCCATCAGGACAGGGGACACCTACGAGCAGTACTTC

v_call: TRBV19
clone_size: -
cdr3_length: 14
d_call: -
j_call: TRBJ2-7
cdr3_aa: CASSSSPGEYEQYF
cdr3_nt: TGTGCCAGTAGTAGCTCCCCGGGGGAATACGAGCAGTACTTC

v_call: TRBV4-1
clone_size: -
cdr3_length: 15
d_call: -
j_call: TRBJ2-7
cdr3_aa: CASSQDLRATYEQYF
cdr3_nt: TGCGCCAGCAGCCAAGATCTTAGGGCCACATACGAGCAGTACTTC

v_call: TRBV6-5
clone_size: -
cdr3_length: 15
d_call: TRBD1
j_call: TRBJ2-3
cdr3_aa: CASRDRDRGTDTQYF
cdr3_nt: TGTGCCAGCAGGGACCGGGACAGGGGTACAGATACGCAGTATTTT

v_call: TRBV4-3
clone_size: few
cdr3_length: 19
d_call: TRBD1
j_call: TRBJ2-6
cdr3_aa: CASSQERTGFGSGANVLTF
cdr3_nt: TGCGCCAGCAGCCAAGAACGGACAGGGTTTGGGTCTGGGGCCAACGTCCTGACTTTC

v_call: TRBV7-6
clone_size: -
cdr3_length: 14
d_call: -
j_call: TRBJ2-3
cdr3_aa: CASSLRTLRDTQYF
cdr3_nt: TGTGCCAGCAGCTTAAGGACTCTGAGGGATACGCAGTATTTT

v_call: TRBV29-1
clone_size: -
cdr3_length: 12
d_call: -
j_call: TRBJ1-1
cdr3_aa: CSVETREVEAFF
cdr3_nt: TGCAGCGTTGAGACCAGAGAGGTCGAAGCTTTCTTT

v_call: TRBV7-3
clone_size: -
cdr3_length: 14
d_call: -
j_call: TRBJ2-7
cdr3_aa: CASSLEITGNEQYF
cdr3_nt: TGTGCCAGCAGCTTAGAAATAACAGGGAACGAGCAGTACTTC

v_call: TRBV30
clone_size: -
cdr3_length: 14
d_call: -
j_call: TRBJ1-1
cdr3_aa: CAWSVFQGFTEAFF
cdr3_nt: TGTGCCTGGAGTGTATTCCAGGGCTTCACTGAAGCTTTCTTT

v_call: TRBV6-1
clone_size: few
cdr3_length: 16
d_call: TRBD2
j_call: TRBJ2-1
cdr3_aa: CAISEAGLAGGNEQFF
cdr3_nt: TGTGCCATCAGTGAGGCAGGACTAGCGGGAGGGAATGAGCAGTTCTTC

v_call: TRBV7-3
clone_size: -
cdr3_length: 14
d_call: -
j_call: TRBJ2-1
cdr3_aa: CASSLKPNYNEQFF
cdr3_nt: TGTGCCAGCAGCTTAAAGCCTAACTACAATGAGCAGTTCTTC

v_call: TRBV4-1
clone_size: -
cdr3_length: 16
d_call: TRBD1
j_call: TRBJ2-3
cdr3_aa: CASSQSRDRGSDTQYF
cdr3_nt: TGCGCCAGCAGCCAATCCCGGGACAGGGGATCAGATACGCAGTATTTT

v_call: TRBV27
clone_size: few
cdr3_length: 13
d_call: -
j_call: TRBJ2-7
cdr3_aa: CASSLSGFSEQYF
cdr3_nt: TGTGCCAGCAGTTTATCAGGGTTCAGCGAGCAGTACTTC

v_call: TRBV19
clone_size: few
cdr3_length: 15
d_call: -
j_call: TRBJ2-6
cdr3_aa: CASSIRGAGANVLTF
cdr3_nt: TGTGCCAGTAGTATCCGGGGAGCTGGGGCCAACGTCCTGACTTTC

v_call: TRBV30
clone_size: -
cdr3_length: 14
d_call: -
j_call: TRBJ2-7
cdr3_aa: CAWSVPGTSYEQYF
cdr3_nt: TGTGCCTGGAGTGTACCAGGAACCTCCTACGAGCAGTACTTC

v_call: TRBV30
clone_size: -
cdr3_length: 14
d_call: TRBD1
j_call: TRBJ1-5
cdr3_aa: CAWSPTGGGQPQHF
cdr3_nt: TGTGCCTGGAGTCCAACAGGGGGCGGCCAGCCCCAGCATTTT

v_call: TRBV4-1
clone_size: -
cdr3_length: 16
d_call: TRBD2
j_call: TRBJ2-3
cdr3_aa: CASSQKGLAGADTQYF
cdr3_nt: TGCGCCAGCAGCCAAAAGGGACTAGCGGGGGCAGATACGCAGTATTTT

v_call: TRBV15
clone_size: -
cdr3_length: 15
d_call: -
j_call: TRBJ2-7
cdr3_aa: CATSRDGSRGDEQYF
cdr3_nt: TGTGCCACCAGCAGAGACGGGAGTAGGGGGGACGAGCAGTACTTC

v_call: TRBV25-1
clone_size: -
cdr3_length: 13
d_call: TRBD2
j_call: TRBJ2-2
cdr3_aa: CASSSPGGGELFF
cdr3_nt: TGTGCCAGCAGTTCTCCGGGAGGCGGGGAGCTGTTTTTT

v_call: TRBV29-1
clone_size: -
cdr3_length: 15
d_call: TRBD2
j_call: TRBJ2-3
cdr3_aa: CSVTGTSGLTDTQYF
cdr3_nt: TGCAGCGTCACAGGGACTAGCGGGCTCACAGATACGCAGTATTTT

v_call: TRBV9
clone_size: few
cdr3_length: 16
d_call: TRBD1
j_call: TRBJ1-2
cdr3_aa: CASSATRDSTNYGYTF
cdr3_nt: TGTGCCAGCAGCGCAACCCGGGACAGCACTAACTATGGCTACACCTTC

v_call: TRBV9
clone_size: few
cdr3_length: 12
d_call: -
j_call: TRBJ2-5
cdr3_aa: CASSYVSETQYF
cdr3_nt: TGTGCCAGCAGCTACGTTTCAGAGACCCAGTACTTC

v_call: TRBV2
clone_size: -
cdr3_length: 16
d_call: -
j_call: TRBJ2-2
cdr3_aa: CASSTLGGVNTGELFF
cdr3_nt: TGTGCCAGCAGCACATTGGGGGGAGTTAACACCGGGGAGCTGTTTTTT

v_call: TRBV12-5
clone_size: -
cdr3_length: 14
d_call: -
j_call: TRBJ1-2
cdr3_aa: CASGWDESNYGYTF
cdr3_nt: TGTGCTAGTGGCTGGGACGAGTCCAACTATGGCTACACCTTC

v_call: TRBV29-1
clone_size: -
cdr3_length: 11
d_call: -
j_call: TRBJ1-3
cdr3_aa: CSVDGGNTIYF
cdr3_nt: TGCAGCGTTGACGGTGGAAACACCATATATTTT

v_call: TRBV4-1
clone_size: -
cdr3_length: 16
d_call: TRBD2
j_call: TRBJ2-1
cdr3_aa: CASSPIGLASYNEQFF
cdr3_nt: TGCGCCAGCAGCCCCATAGGACTAGCCTCCTACAATGAGCAGTTCTTC

v_call: TRBV4-1
clone_size: -
cdr3_length: 14
d_call: TRBD1
j_call: TRBJ2-7
cdr3_aa: CASSQWTGVDEQYF
cdr3_nt: TGCGCCAGCAGCCAGTGGACAGGGGTTGACGAGCAGTACTTC

v_call: TRBV7-9
clone_size: -
cdr3_length: 13
d_call: -
j_call: TRBJ1-2
cdr3_aa: CASTPRGVYGYTF
cdr3_nt: TGTGCCAGCACCCCGAGGGGGGTCTATGGCTACACCTTC

v_call: TRBV7-9
clone_size: -
cdr3_length: 15
d_call: -
j_call: TRBJ2-3
cdr3_aa: CASYSPVSGTDTQYF
cdr3_nt: TGTGCCAGCTATTCCCCGGTTAGCGGCACAGATACGCAGTATTTT

v_call: TRBV27
clone_size: once
cdr3_length: 15
d_call: TRBD2
j_call: TRBJ2-3
cdr3_aa: CASSEIAGGTDTQYF
cdr3_nt: TGTGCCAGCAGTGAAATAGCGGGGGGCACAGATACGCAGTATTTT

v_call: TRBV2
clone_size: -
cdr3_length: 13
d_call: -
j_call: TRBJ2-1
cdr3_aa: CASITDKNNEQFF
cdr3_nt: TGTGCCAGCATTACCGACAAAAACAATGAGCAGTTCTTC

v_call: TRBV5-1
clone_size: few
cdr3_length: 16
d_call: -
j_call: TRBJ2-3
cdr3_aa: CASNFAGTSSTDTQYF
cdr3_nt: TGCGCCAGCAATTTCGCCGGGACCTCGAGCACAGATACGCAGTATTTT

v_call: TRBV28
clone_size: -
cdr3_length: 14
d_call: -
j_call: TRBJ2-5
cdr3_aa: CASGPTRVQETQYF
cdr3_nt: TGTGCCAGCGGTCCAACTCGGGTCCAAGAGACCCAGTACTTC

v_call: TRBV29-1
clone_size: -
cdr3_length: 16
d_call: -
j_call: TRBJ1-2
cdr3_aa: CSVEERAGYDGAGYTF
cdr3_nt: TGCAGCGTTGAAGAGAGGGCAGGGTATGATGGGGCCGGCTACACCTTC

v_call: TRBV5-1
clone_size: -
cdr3_length: 18
d_call: -
j_call: TRBJ1-4
cdr3_aa: CASSLEGHVVATNEKLFF
cdr3_nt: TGCGCCAGCAGCTTGGAGGGCCACGTAGTTGCAACTAATGAAAAACTGTTTTTT